Listed below are T cell receptor beta chains from one sample, sequenced in a study of blood T cell repertoires in COVID-19. The protocol was immunoSEQ multiplex PCR, while the TCRdb copy is restricted to in-frame clones and leaves out a portion. The table shows some 170,000 clones, with more than 80% occurring only once. Specimen: peripheral blood. The receptors originated from a woman aged 55-69 years with acute or convalescent COVID-19. Both conserved end residues are part of each CDR3. D genes are given only for firm matches. Part of the rows lack a size; the others show once, few, many or a class for expanded clones.

>TRBD2|-|TRBV5-5|TRBJ2-2
TGTGCCAGCATAGCGGGACCCACCGGGGAGCTGTTTTTT
CASIAGPTGELFF
>TRBD2|-|TRBV7-3|TRBJ2-2
TGTGCCAGCAGCCCACTAGCGGCCGGGGAGCTGTTTTTT
CASSPLAAGELFF
>-|-|TRBV27|TRBJ1-1
TGTGCCAGCAGTTCGCTATTCAAAAACACTGAAGCTTTCTTT
CASSSLFKNTEAFF
>TRBD2|-|TRBV3-1/TRBV3-2|TRBJ2-2
TGTGCCAGCAGCCAAGGATATGCTTCAGCGGGAGTCCCCGGGGAGCTGTTTTTT
CASSQGYASAGVPGELFF
>-|-|TRBV7-9|TRBJ1-1
TGTGCCAGCAGCTTTGGCACCTTGAACACTGAAGCTTTCTTT
CASSFGTLNTEAFF
>-|-|TRBV24-1|TRBJ1-5
TGTGCCACCAGTCAGGGGACCTTGGGGGGGAATCAGCCCCAGCATTTT
CATSQGTLGGNQPQHF
>TRBD1|-|TRBV30|TRBJ1-2
TGTGCCTGGAGTGTGGGAGGGGGACAGGGCGGCTACACCTTC
CAWSVGGGQGGYTF
>-|-|TRBV12-3/TRBV12-4|TRBJ1-1
TGTGCCACCACATCTTTCACTGAAGCTTTCTTT
CATTSFTEAFF
>-|-|TRBV2|TRBJ1-1
TGTGCCAGCAGTGGTCAGGGTAACACTGAAGCTTTCTTT
CASSGQGNTEAFF
>TRBD2|-|TRBV19|TRBJ2-1
TGTGCCAGTAGCCCACGAGCTAGCGGGACCGCTGAGCAGTTCTTC
CASSPRASGTAEQFF
>TRBD2|-|TRBV27|TRBJ2-1
TGTGCCAGCAGTTTACTGAGCGGGGTAAGGAATGAGCAGTTCTTC
CASSLLSGVRNEQFF
>TRBD2|once|TRBV5-1|TRBJ2-7
TGCGCCAGCAGCTTGGCAACTAGCGGGTGGTACGAGCAGTACTTC
CASSLATSGWYEQYF
>-|-|TRBV5-1|TRBJ1-2
TGCGCCAGCAGCTTGGAAGGCCAGGGGACTGGCTACACCTTC
CASSLEGQGTGYTF
>TRBD2|-|TRBV27|TRBJ2-1
TGTGCCAGCAGTGCCCCCTCTAGCGGGAGGGTCCTCGAGCAGTTCTTC
CASSAPSSGRVLEQFF
>TRBD2|-|TRBV3-1/TRBV3-2|TRBJ2-1
TGTGCCAGCAGCCAAACTAGCGGCCGAAATGGGCAGTTCTTC
CASSQTSGRNGQFF
>-|-|TRBV7-8|TRBJ2-3
TGTGCCAGCAGCTCCCCGACAGAGTCAAGCACAGATACGCAGTATTTT
CASSSPTESSTDTQYF
>-|-|TRBV10-3|TRBJ1-1
TGTGCCATCAGTGAGAACAGAAACACTGAAGCTTTCTTT
CAISENRNTEAFF
>TRBD2|-|TRBV28|TRBJ2-1
TGTGCCAGCAGTCCACGGACGTGGGGACAGCGGGAGGGCCGTAATGAGCAGTTCTTC
CASSPRTWGQREGRNEQFF
>-|-|TRBV5-1|TRBJ2-1
TGCGCCAGCAGCTCGGTTTGGGAGCAGTTCTTC
CASSSVWEQFF
>-|-|TRBV18|TRBJ1-1
TGTGCCAGCTCACCAGGACTCACTTTGGACACTGAAGCTTTCTTT
CASSPGLTLDTEAFF
>-|few|TRBV19|TRBJ2-1
TGTGCCAGTAGTATATCTGCGGGGGCCGGCTACAATGAGCAGTTCTTC
CASSISAGAGYNEQFF
>TRBD2|-|TRBV28|TRBJ2-5
TGTGCCAGCCGAATAGCGGGAGGAGCAGAGACCCAGTACTTC
CASRIAGGAETQYF
>TRBD1|-|TRBV6-5|TRBJ1-2
TGTGCCAGCACCCTTAATGGACAGGGGCATGGCTACACCTTC
CASTLNGQGHGYTF
>-|-|TRBV18|TRBJ2-5
TGTGCCAGCTCATCCCTGGCAGGGGAGACCCAGTACTTC
CASSSLAGETQYF
>-|few|TRBV28|TRBJ1-1
TGTGCCAGCAGTGGACAGAACACTGAAGCTTTCTTT
CASSGQNTEAFF
>-|-|TRBV29-1|TRBJ1-2
TGCAGCATTTCCAGGGGATCTGGCTACACCTTC
CSISRGSGYTF
>-|-|TRBV30|TRBJ1-2
TGTGCCTGGAGTCAGTACAGGACACCTAACTATGGCTACACCTTC
CAWSQYRTPNYGYTF
>-|once|TRBV6-5|TRBJ1-1
TGTGCCTTTGGGCAGAATTCGAACACTGAAGCTTTCTTT
CAFGQNSNTEAFF
>TRBD1|-|TRBV24-1|TRBJ2-3
TGTGCCACCAGTGATTTGGGGGGACAGGGGGCACGAGATACGCAGTATTTT
CATSDLGGQGARDTQYF
>TRBD1|-|TRBV9|TRBJ2-5
TGTGCCAGCAGCGCCATGACAGGGATAGAGACCCAGTACTTC
CASSAMTGIETQYF
>-|-|TRBV4-2|TRBJ2-3
TGTGCCAGCAGCCAAGAGCGCTCACCCGCGGGCACAGATACGCAGTATTTT
CASSQERSPAGTDTQYF
>TRBD1|-|TRBV6-5|TRBJ2-5
TGTGCCAGCAGTTCCATTAGACAGGGTGGTCGAGAGACCCAGTACTTC
CASSSIRQGGRETQYF
>TRBD1|-|TRBV7-8|TRBJ1-2
TGTGCCAGCAGCCCCTTTTACAGGGGGTCGGACTATGGCTACACCTTC
CASSPFYRGSDYGYTF
>-|few|TRBV9|TRBJ2-1
TGTGCCAGCAGCGTCGGCCAAATAGGGGGCAATGAGCAGTTCTTC
CASSVGQIGGNEQFF
>TRBD2|-|TRBV19|TRBJ2-1
TGTGCCAGTAGTGGGAGACTAGCGGACAATGAGCAGTTCTTC
CASSGRLADNEQFF
>TRBD2|-|TRBV2|TRBJ2-2
TGTGCCAGCAGTGAAACTAGCGGGAGGATGGGCGGGGAGCTGTTTTTT
CASSETSGRMGGELFF
>-|-|TRBV4-1|TRBJ1-6
TGCGCCAGCAGCCAAGATCTAGCTGGGAATTCACCCCTCCACTTT
CASSQDLAGNSPLHF
>-|-|TRBV27|TRBJ1-2
TGTGCCAGCAGTTCGCTGGAGGGGAGATGGTATGGCTACACCTTC
CASSSLEGRWYGYTF
>TRBD1|-|TRBV14|TRBJ1-1
TGTGCCAGCAGTCGACAGGGGAACACTGAAGCTTTCTTT
CASSRQGNTEAFF
>TRBD2|few|TRBV3-1/TRBV3-2|TRBJ2-1
TGTGCCAGCAGCCCCGGGACTAGTAATGAGCAGTTCTTC
CASSPGTSNEQFF
>-|few|TRBV6-5|TRBJ1-2
TGTGCCAGCAGAGATCAGGGACTAGCGCCCGGCTACACCTTC
CASRDQGLAPGYTF
>-|-|TRBV29-1|TRBJ2-5
TGCAGCGGGGGACTTCAAGAGACCCAGTACTTC
CSGGLQETQYF
>-|-|TRBV5-6|TRBJ1-1
TGTGCCAGCAGTAAGTGGACACTCCTGAACACTGAAGCTTTCTTT
CASSKWTLLNTEAFF
>TRBD2|few|TRBV3-1/TRBV3-2|TRBJ2-7
TGTGCCAGCAGCCAAGGGGGGGGAGCCCCCTACGAGCAGTACTTC
CASSQGGGAPYEQYF
>TRBD1|-|TRBV10-3|TRBJ1-6
TGTGCCATCAGTGAAGACAGGGGGCGGTCACCCCTCCACTTT
CAISEDRGRSPLHF
>-|many|TRBV7-3|TRBJ2-3
TGTGCCAGCAGCTTAAACAGTAACACAGATACGCAGTATTTT
CASSLNSNTDTQYF
>-|-|TRBV6-5|TRBJ1-1
TGTGCCAGCAGTCGCCACGGGGGTGAAGCTTTCTTT
CASSRHGGEAFF
>-|-|TRBV9|TRBJ2-1
TGTGCCAGCAGCCCAGATGGAGGTTATGAGCAGTTCTTC
CASSPDGGYEQFF